A selection of T cell receptor beta chains follows, all from one sample in a study of cytomegalovirus exposure and HLA in healthy donors. This table comes from immunoSEQ multiplex PCR, and its TCRdb copy is limited to in-frame clones, with some not included. The table records approximately 67,000 clones, about 65% of them present only once. Sequencing used PBMCs. The receptors originated from a woman aged 25 to 39 in good health and CMV-seronegative. Both conserved end residues are trimmed from each CDR3. The D gene is left open where the match is weak. Clone size is not always given. Where it is, it says once, few, many or a class for expanded clones.

V,D,length,size,CDR3
TRBV27,-,11,-,ASSHGGANVLT
TRBV19,TRBD1,11,-,ATTGTGDQPQH
TRBV5-4,-,10,-,ASSLGLRALH
TRBV5-4,TRBD1,12,few,ASSLNRDREVAF
TRBV6-5,TRBD2,13,-,ASSFGLAGGSEQF
TRBV7-2,TRBD1,12,-,ASSLTGGLETQY
TRBV2,TRBD1,11,-,ASSDRGRDGYT
TRBV11-2,-,13,few,ASSLDGTPNGELF
TRBV11-2,TRBD1,10,-,ASSSGQDGYT
TRBV11-2,-,14,few,ASSLDRSISGNTIY
TRBV6-5,TRBD1,13,-,ASSYFDRVGSIQY
TRBV6-5,TRBD1,14,-,ASSSTGGRGNQPQH
TRBV20-1,-,9,-,SAARELGYT
TRBV19,TRBD1,12,-,ASSTTGQGNIQY
TRBV11-2,TRBD2,16,-,ASSATSGGLRLADTQY
TRBV10-3,TRBD1,12,-,AIGGDRGPKGYT
TRBV30,-,10,-,AWIGRKTGYT
TRBV4-3,-,11,-,ASSLGAYNEQF
TRBV10-3,-,12,-,AIRGGDGNQPQH
TRBV6-5,TRBD1,13,-,ASSFQGGVPYEQY
TRBV29-1,TRBD2,11,-,SVRLAGGNEQF
TRBV7-3,-,11,-,ASSLTPGGELF
TRBV18,-,12,few,ASSPRTGRETQY
TRBV19,-,14,-,ASSIRAGYSNQPQH
TRBV5-6,TRBD1,14,-,ASSLELDREFGEQF
TRBV6-1,TRBD2,12,-,ASYGTSVTYEQY
TRBV4-1,TRBD1,16,few,ASSLGTGSLISGNTIY
TRBV14,TRBD1,14,-,ASSQGDRGLQETQY
TRBV2,-,13,few,ASSQSPGTQETQY
TRBV19,-,12,-,ASSRQTMNTEAF
TRBV28,-,12,-,ASTSWRGPYEQY
TRBV7-9,TRBD1,13,-,ASSFHRGGDEKLF
TRBV18,-,11,few,ASSPSGRSEAF
TRBV7-9,-,10,-,SSSRVTYEQY
TRBV30,TRBD1,16,-,AWSYRPGQGSGANVLT
TRBV9,TRBD2,17,-,ASSAGLAGVTLSTDTQY
TRBV28,TRBD1,11,few,ASSRGQANIQY
TRBV2,TRBD2,10,-,ASSNQAGRFV
TRBV11-2,TRBD1,13,few,ASSSDWTGVQPQH
TRBV28,-,11,-,ASGRGMNTEAF
TRBV15,-,13,-,ATSRAQASNQPQH
TRBV5-1,TRBD1,12,few,ASSLGRGSYEQY
TRBV27,-,13,-,ASSLFAGAPNEQF
TRBV5-1,TRBD2,17,-,ASSNRLAGGPGDYNEQF
TRBV5-1,-,13,-,ASSETGQTGNTIY
TRBV7-9,TRBD1,15,-,ASSLAWGQKNTDTQY
TRBV5-1,TRBD1,13,few,ASSLSGGSSYEQY
TRBV7-2,-,12,-,ASSPAQHTDTQY
TRBV5-4,-,14,-,ASSFEQGRGTYEQY
TRBV11-2,TRBD1,11,-,ASSFQTGVEQF
TRBV7-9,-,10,once,ASSVGGGTQY
TRBV27,TRBD1,12,-,ASSLTGHNSPLH
TRBV21-1,-,17,-,ASSKGTGDPPLSHYEQY
TRBV7-2,-,10,few,ASSVGGGTQY
TRBV7-6,-,16,-,ASSPRPGQNSGANVLT
TRBV27,TRBD1,14,-,ASSFLRGTSNYGYT
TRBV12-1,-,13,few,ASSWAGLECETQY
TRBV7-9,TRBD2,14,-,ASSSRLAGDYNEQF
TRBV9,TRBD1,12,-,ASSVGQGGQPQH